This TCR beta chain appears in the sequencing data of a study of blood T cell repertoires in COVID-19. The wider study: Both acute and convalescent COVID-19 samples were obtained from the United States, Italy and Spain.

This CDR3 is 13 amino acids long. The germline CDR1 and CDR2 sequences are SEHNR and FQNEAQ (reference sequence). V was pared by 2 bases and J by 4 bases, with 8 bases between. This clone is a singleton in its sample. Original data processing: The authors estimated nucleated cell counts from reference gene primer amplification. Only in-frame clones appear in the TCRdb table, and some are missing; sequencing was by immunoSEQ multiplex PCR. For V, J and clone size, that table is used; D and trimming come from the DNA. The sample holds around 320,000 clones, roughly 90% seen once. One Seattle source followed patients from active infection through their disease course.

The TCR sequence derives from a woman in her twenties or thirties with COVID-19, enrolled during active disease. J is TRBJ1-2 and V is TRBV7-9; TRBD1 is a possible D gene (5 bases). Sequencing was carried out using peripheral blood. The CDR3 region has the DNA TGTGCCAGCAGCTTACAGGGATTCTATGGCTACACCTTC. This encodes CASSLQGFYGYTF.